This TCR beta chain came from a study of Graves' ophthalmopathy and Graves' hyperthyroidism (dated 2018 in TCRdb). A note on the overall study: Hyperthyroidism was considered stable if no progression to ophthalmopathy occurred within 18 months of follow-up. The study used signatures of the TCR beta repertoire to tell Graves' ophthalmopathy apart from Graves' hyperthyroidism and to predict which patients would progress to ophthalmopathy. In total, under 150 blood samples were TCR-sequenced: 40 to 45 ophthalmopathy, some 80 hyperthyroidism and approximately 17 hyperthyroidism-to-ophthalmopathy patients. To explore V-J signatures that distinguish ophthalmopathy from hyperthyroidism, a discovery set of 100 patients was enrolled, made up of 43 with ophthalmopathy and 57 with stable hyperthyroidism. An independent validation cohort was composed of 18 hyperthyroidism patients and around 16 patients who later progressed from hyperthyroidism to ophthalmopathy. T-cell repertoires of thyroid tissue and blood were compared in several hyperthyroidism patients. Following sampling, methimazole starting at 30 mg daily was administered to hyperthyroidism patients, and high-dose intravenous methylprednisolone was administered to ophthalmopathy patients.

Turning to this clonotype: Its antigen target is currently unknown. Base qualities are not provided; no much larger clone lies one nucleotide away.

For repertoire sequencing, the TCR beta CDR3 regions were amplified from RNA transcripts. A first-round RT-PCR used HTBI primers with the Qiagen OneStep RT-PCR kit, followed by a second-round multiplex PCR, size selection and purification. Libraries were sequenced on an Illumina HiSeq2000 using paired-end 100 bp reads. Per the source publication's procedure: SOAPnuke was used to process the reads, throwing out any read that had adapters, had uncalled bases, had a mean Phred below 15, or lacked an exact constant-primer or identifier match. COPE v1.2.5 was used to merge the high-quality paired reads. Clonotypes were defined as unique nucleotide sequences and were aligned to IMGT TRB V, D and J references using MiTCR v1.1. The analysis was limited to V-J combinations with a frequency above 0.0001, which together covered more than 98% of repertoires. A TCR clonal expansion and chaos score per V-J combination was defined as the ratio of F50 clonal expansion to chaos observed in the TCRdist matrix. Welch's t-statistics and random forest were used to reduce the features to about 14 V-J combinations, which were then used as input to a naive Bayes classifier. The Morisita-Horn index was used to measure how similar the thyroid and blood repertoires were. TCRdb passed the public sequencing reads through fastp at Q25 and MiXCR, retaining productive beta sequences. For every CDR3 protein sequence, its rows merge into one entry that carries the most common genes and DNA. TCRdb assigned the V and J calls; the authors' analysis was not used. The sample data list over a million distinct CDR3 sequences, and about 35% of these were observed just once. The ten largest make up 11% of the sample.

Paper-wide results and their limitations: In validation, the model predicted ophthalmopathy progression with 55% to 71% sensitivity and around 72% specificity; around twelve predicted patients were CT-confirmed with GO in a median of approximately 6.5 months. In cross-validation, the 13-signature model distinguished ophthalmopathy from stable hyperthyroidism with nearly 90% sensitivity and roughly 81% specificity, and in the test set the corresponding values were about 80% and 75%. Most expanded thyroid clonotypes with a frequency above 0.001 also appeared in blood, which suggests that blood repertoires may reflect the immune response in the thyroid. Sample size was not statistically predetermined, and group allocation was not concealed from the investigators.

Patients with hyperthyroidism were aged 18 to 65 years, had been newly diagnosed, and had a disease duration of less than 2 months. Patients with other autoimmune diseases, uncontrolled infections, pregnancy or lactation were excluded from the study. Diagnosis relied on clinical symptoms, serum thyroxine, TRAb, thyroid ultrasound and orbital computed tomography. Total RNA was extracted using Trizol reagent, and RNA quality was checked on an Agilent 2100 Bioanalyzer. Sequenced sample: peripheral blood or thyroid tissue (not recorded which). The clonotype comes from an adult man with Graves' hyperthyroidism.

In nucleotide form, the sequence is TGTGCCAGTAGTACCCAAGGCGAGGCCCAGTACTTC. Its protein product is CASSTQGEAQYF. The chain was built from TRBV19 and TRBJ2-5, with the D segment identity uncertain. Taken from the germline V gene (reference sequence), the CDR1 and CDR2 loops are LNHDA and SQIVND. Including cysteine and phenylalanine, the CDR3 has 12 amino acids. Only CDR3 DNA remains: 36 bases, in frame from the first base. The trim is 4 bases for V and 9 bases for J, with a gap of 12 bases between the germline ends.